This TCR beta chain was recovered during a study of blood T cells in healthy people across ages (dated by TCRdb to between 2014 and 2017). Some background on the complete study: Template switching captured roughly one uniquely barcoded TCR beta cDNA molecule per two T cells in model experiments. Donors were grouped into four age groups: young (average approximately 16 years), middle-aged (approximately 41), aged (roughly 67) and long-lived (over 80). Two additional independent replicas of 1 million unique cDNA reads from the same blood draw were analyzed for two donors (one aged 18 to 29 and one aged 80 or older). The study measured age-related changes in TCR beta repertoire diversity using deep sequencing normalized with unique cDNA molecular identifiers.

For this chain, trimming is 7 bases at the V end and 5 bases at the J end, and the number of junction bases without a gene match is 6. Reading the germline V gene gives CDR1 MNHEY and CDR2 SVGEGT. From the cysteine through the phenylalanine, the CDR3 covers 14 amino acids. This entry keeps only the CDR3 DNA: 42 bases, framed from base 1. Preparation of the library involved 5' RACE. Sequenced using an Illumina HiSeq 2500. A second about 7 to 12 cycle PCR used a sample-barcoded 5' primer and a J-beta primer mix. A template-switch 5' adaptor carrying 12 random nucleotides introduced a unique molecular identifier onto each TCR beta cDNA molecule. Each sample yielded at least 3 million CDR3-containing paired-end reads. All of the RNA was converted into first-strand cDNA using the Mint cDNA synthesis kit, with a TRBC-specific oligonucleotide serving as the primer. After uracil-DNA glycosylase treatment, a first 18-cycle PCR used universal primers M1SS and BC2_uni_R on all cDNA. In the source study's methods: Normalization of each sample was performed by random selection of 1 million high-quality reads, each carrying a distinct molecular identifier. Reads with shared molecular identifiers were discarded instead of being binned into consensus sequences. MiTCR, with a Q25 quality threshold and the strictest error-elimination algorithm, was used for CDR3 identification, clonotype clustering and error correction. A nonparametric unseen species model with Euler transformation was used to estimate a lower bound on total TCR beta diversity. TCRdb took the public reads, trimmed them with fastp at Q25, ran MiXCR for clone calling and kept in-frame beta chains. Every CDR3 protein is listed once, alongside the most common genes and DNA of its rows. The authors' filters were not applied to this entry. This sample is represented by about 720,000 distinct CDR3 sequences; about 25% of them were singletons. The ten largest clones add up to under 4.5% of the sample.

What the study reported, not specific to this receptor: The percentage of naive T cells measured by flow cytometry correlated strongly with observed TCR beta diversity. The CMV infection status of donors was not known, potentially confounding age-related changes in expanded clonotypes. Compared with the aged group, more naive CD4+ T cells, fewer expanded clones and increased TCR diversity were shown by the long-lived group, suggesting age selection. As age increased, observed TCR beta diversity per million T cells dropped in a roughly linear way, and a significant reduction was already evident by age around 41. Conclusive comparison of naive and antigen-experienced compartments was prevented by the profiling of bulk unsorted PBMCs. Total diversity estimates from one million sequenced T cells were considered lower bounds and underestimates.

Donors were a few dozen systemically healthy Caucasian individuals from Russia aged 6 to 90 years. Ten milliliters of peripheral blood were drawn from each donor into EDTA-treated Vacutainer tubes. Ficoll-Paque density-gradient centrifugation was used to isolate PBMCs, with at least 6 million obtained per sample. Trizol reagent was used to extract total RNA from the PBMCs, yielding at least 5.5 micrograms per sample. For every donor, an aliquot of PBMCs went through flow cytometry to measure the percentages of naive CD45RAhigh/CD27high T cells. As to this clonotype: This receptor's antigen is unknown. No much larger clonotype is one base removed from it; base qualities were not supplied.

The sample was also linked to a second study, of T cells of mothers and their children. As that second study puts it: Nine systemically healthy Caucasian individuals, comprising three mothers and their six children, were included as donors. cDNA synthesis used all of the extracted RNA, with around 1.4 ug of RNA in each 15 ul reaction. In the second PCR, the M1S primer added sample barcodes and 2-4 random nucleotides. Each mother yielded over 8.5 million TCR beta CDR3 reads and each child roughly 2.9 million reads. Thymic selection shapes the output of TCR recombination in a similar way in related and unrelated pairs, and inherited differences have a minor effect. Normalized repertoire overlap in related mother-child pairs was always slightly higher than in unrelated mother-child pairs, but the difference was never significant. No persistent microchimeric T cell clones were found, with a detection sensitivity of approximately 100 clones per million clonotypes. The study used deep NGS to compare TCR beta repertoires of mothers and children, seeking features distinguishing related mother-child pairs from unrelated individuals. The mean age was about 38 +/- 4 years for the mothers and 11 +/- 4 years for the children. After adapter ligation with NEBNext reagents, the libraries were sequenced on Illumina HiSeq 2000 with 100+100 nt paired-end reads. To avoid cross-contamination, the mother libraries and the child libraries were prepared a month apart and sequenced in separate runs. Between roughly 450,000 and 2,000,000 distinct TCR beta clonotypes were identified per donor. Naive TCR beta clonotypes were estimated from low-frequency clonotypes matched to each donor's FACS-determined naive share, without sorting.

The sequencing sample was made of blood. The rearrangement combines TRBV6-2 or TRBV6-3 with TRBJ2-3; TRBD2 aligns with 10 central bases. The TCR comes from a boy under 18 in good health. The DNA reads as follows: TGTGCCAGCAACCCACTAGCGGGGAAAGATACGCAGTATTTT. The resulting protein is CASNPLAGKDTQYF.